The clone carrying this T cell receptor (beta chain) was counted only a few times. The antigen remains undetermined. The sample belongs to a study of human T cells and chemical hapten exposure. Study information: Sensitization employed 2% DPC on about 2 cm by about 2 cm of upper inner arm skin. Slight volume differences across pooled libraries mainly accounted for varying per-sample TCR yields.

TCRdb reanalysed the RACE reads using MiXCR and keeps one entry per CDR3 protein. The sample holds about 80,000 distinct CDR3 sequences, under 14% seen once. Time point defined: patch test 2, 6 weeks after DPC sensitization. The treatment here: therapeutic diphenylcyclopropenone sensitization with weekly scalp DPC. Sequencing started from total RNA isolated from unfractionated whole blood. Germline V gene data show CDR1 as SGHTA and CDR2 as FQGNSA. There are 15 residues in the CDR3. V dropped 2 bases and J dropped 4 bases, with 12 bases sitting between them. General study points: Donors in the study had alopecia, meaning their immune response may differ from healthy people's.

The TCR sequence derives from a man aged 18 to 30 with alopecia areata. Some clones in this sample may be carry-over from other donors' samples. The V and J genes are TRBV7-2 and TRBJ2-1, with D possibly matching TRBD2 (6 bases). The specimen comprised whole blood, sampled in connection with sensitization to the hapten diphenylcyclopropenone (DPC). CDR3 residues: CASSLRGAQYNEQFF. In DNA, the CDR3 is TGTGCCAGCAGCTTACGCGGGGCTCAGTACAATGAGCAGTTCTTC.